This T cell receptor beta chain appears in the sequencing data of a study of identical twins. TCRdb itself ran the 5' RACE reads through MiXCR, one entry per CDR3 protein. Of approximately 700,000 distinct CDR3 sequences in the sample, about 18% were seen once. The CDR3 runs 12 residues. Trimming removed 3 bases at V and 7 bases at J, with 8 bases between. Germline values: CDR1 SEHNR, CDR2 FQNEAQ (reference sequence). This clonotype was found once. The data also belong to a second study, concerning T cells expressing NK-cell markers.

The chain links TRBV7-9 to TRBJ2-3; D is unclear. The TCR comes from a woman younger than 35 in good health. The sequencing sample was made of PBMCs. The CDR3 loop is CASSFDPNTQYF. In nucleotides, the CDR3 is TGTGCCAGCAGCTTTGATCCTAATACGCAGTATTTT.